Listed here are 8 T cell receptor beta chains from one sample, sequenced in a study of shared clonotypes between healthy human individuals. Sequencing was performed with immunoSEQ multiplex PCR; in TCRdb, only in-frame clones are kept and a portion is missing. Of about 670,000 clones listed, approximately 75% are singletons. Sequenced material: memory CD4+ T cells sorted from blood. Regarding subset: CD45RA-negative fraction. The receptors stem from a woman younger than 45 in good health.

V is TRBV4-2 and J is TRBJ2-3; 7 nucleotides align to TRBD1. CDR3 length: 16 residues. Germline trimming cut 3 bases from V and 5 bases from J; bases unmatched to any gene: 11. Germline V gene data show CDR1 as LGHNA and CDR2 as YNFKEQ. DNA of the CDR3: TGTGCCAGCAGCCAGGACTCTACAGGGGTGGAAGATACGCAGTATTTT. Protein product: CASSQDSTGVEDTQYF.

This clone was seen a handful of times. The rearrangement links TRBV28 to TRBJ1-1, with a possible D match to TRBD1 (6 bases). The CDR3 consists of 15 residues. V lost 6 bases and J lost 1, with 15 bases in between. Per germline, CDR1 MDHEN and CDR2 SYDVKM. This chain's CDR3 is CASRSGGAGNTEAFF. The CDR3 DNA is TGTGCCAGCAGGTCGGGGGGCGCGGGGAACACTGAAGCTTTCTTT.

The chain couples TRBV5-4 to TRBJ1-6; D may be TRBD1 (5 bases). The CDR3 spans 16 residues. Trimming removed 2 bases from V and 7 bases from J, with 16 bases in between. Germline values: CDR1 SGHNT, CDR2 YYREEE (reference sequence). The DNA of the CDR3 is TGTGCCAGCAGCTTCTCCCTTGGGGGGGAGAATTCACCCCTCCACTTT. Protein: CASSFSLGGENSPLHF.

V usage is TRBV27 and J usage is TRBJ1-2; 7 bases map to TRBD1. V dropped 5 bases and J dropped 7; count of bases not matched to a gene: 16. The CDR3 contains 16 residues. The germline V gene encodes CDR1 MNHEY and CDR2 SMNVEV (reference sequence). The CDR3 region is CASSPTRQGTLVGYTF. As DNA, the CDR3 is TGTGCCAGCAGTCCAACCCGACAGGGAACTTTGGTTGGCTACACCTTC.

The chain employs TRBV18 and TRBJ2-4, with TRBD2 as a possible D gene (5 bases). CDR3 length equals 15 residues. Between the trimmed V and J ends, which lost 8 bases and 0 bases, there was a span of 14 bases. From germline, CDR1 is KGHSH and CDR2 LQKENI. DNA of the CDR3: TGTGCCAGCAATCTGGACGGGATAGCCAAAAACATTCAGTACTTC. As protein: CASNLDGIAKNIQYF.

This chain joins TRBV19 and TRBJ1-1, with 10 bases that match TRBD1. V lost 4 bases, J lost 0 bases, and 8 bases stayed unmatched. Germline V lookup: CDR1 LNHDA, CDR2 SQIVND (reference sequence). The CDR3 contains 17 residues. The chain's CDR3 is CASSTNRDRGMNTEAFF. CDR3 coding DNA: TGTGCCAGTAGTACCAACCGGGACAGGGGCATGAACACTGAAGCTTTCTTT.

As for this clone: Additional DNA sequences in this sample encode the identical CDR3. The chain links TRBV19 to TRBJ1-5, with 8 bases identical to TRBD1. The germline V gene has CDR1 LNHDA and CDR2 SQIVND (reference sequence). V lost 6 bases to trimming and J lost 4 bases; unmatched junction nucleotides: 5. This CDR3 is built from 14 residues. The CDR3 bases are TGTGCCAGTAGCCCGGGACAGGTAAATCAGCCCCAGCATTTT. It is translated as CASSPGQVNQPQHF.

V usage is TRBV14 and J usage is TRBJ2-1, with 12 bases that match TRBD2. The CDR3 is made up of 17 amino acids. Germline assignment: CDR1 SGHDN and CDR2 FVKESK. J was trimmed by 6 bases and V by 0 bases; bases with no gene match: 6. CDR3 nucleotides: TGTGCCAGCAGCCAAGATGTAGAGACTAGCGGGAGCAATGAGCAGTTCTTC. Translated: CASSQDVETSGSNEQFF.